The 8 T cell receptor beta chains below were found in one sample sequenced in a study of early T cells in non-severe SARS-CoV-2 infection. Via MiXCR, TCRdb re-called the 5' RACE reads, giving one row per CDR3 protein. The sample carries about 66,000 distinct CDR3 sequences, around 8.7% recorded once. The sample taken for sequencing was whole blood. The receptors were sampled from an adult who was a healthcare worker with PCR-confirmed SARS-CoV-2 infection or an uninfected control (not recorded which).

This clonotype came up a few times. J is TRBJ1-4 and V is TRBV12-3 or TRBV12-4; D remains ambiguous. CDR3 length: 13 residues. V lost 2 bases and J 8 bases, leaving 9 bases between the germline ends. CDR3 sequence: CASSLNSGEKLFF. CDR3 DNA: TGTGCCAGCAGTTTAAACAGCGGGGAAAAACTGTTTTTT.

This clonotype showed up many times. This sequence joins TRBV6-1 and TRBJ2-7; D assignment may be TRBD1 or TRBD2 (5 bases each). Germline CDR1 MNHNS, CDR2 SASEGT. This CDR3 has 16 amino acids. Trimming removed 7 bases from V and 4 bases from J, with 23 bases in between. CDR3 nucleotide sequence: TGTGCCAGCACTACTGAACCGGGACGTCTGAAATACGAGCAGTACTTC. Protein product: CASTTEPGRLKYEQYF.

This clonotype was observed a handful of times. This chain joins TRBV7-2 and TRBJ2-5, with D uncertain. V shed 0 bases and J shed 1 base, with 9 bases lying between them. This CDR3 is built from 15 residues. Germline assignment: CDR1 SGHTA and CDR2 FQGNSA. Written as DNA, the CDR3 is TGTGCCAGCAGCTTAGCCTCGTCTGGCCAAGAGACCCAGTACTTC. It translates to CASSLASSGQETQYF.

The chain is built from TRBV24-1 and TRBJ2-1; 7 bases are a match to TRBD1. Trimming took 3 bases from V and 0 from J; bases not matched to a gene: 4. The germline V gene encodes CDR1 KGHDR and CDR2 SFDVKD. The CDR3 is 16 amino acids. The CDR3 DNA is TGTGCCACCAGTGATGGGACAGTGAACTCCTACAATGAGCAGTTCTTC. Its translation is CATSDGTVNSYNEQFF.

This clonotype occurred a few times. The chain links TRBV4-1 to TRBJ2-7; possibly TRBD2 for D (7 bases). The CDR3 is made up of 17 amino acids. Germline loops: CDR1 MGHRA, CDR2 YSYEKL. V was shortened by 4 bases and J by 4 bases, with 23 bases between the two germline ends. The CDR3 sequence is CASSLRQGRESSYEQYF. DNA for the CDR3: TGCGCCAGCAGCCTTCGTCAGGGGCGGGAGTCGTCATACGAGCAGTACTTC.

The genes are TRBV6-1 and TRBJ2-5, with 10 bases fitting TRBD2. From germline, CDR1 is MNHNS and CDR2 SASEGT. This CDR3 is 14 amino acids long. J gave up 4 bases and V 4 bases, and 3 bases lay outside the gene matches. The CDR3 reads CASSVLAGLETQYF. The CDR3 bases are TGTGCCAGCAGTGTACTAGCGGGACTAGAGACCCAGTACTTC.

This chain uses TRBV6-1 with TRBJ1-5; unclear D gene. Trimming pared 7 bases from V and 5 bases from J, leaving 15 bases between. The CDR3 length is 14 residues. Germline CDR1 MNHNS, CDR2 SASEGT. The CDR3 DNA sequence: TGTGCCAGCACCCCACGCGACCTTTATCAGCCCCAGCATTTT. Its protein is CASTPRDLYQPQHF.

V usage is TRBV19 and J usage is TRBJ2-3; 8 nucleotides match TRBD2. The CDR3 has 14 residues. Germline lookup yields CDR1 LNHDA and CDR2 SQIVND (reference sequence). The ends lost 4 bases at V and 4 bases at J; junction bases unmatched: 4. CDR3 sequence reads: CASSTGGGADTQYF. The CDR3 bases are TGTGCCAGTAGTACCGGGGGGGGAGCAGATACGCAGTATTTT. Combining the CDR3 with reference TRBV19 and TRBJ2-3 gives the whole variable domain DGGITQSPKYLFRKEGQNVTLSCEQNLNHDAMYWYRQDPGQGLRLIYYSQIVNDFQKGDIAEGYSVSREKKESFPLTVTSAQKNPTAFYLCASSTGGGADTQYFGPGTRLTVL.